This TCR beta chain was captured in a study of T-cell reconstitution after alpha-beta-depleted transplantation in children. Construction of the TCRbeta library involved unique molecular identifiers. Via MiXCR, TCRdb re-called the PCR reads, giving one row per CDR3 protein. The sample yields 550,000 to 800,000 distinct CDR3 sequences, under 15% seen once. This clonotype was seen repeatedly, ten times or more. The material sequenced was PBMCs, taken before TCRalphabeta/CD19-depleted stem cell transplant. The source of this sequence is a girl aged 2 to 10 with congenital amegakaryocytic thrombocytopenia, due to receive a stem cell transplant.

The CDR3 loop is CSASGFGGLQETQYF. The CDR3 DNA sequence: TGCAGTGCTAGCGGCTTTGGGGGACTGCAAGAGACCCAGTACTTC. The chain recombines TRBV20-1 with TRBJ2-5; tentatively, D is TRBD2 (6 bases). The CDR3 covers 15 residues. Trimming cost V 3 bases and J 2 bases, with 16 bases left between them. Germline CDR1 and CDR2: DFQATT and SNEGSKA (reference sequence).